These 8 T cell receptor beta chains came from one sample sequenced in a study of OX40 agonist ivuxolimab in advanced cancers. The repertoire was sequenced with immunoSEQ multiplex PCR; TCRdb's copy has only in-frame clones and lacks some. In the table there are 50,000 to 55,000 clones, approximately 81% of which are singletons. This sample comprised CD4+ or CD8+ T cells sorted from blood, obtained in a trial of the OX40 agonist ivuxolimab. These TCRs come from an adult with an advanced solid tumor such as melanoma, head and neck, liver or kidney cancer.

The V call is TRBV19, the J call TRBJ2-1, with 10 nucleotides matching TRBD2. The CDR3 is 16 residues long. Looked up from germline, CDR1 is LNHDA and CDR2 is SQIVND (reference sequence). V shed 5 bases and J 5 bases; nucleotides not matched to a gene: 9. The CDR3 sequence is CASSSRTSGVHNEQFF. CDR3 coding DNA: TGTGCCAGTAGTTCCCGGACTAGCGGTGTCCACAATGAGCAGTTCTTC.

The chain carries TRBV6-4 and TRBJ2-3, with TRBD1 as a possible D gene (5 bases). The V end was cut by 0 bases, the J end by 2 bases, with 9 bases between. This CDR3 has 15 residues. CDR1 is MRHNA and CDR2 is SNTAGT in the germline V gene. The CDR3 DNA reads TGTGCCAGCAGTGACTCCTGGGGCCCCACAGATACGCAGTATTTT. Its protein is CASSDSWGPTDTQYF.

The rearrangement joins TRBV19 to TRBJ1-1; D might be TRBD1 (6 bases). The germline V gene has CDR1 LNHDA and CDR2 SQIVND (reference sequence). V lost 3 bases, J lost 7 bases, and 30 bases lay in between. The CDR3 has 19 amino acids. The CDR3 is CASSIPRGAGMGRVGEAFF. In DNA, the CDR3 is TGTGCCAGTAGTATCCCCCGGGGGGCCGGGATGGGGCGTGTGGGTGAAGCTTTCTTT.

The chain has TRBV7-2 and TRBJ2-7; D gene unclear. The CDR3 loop spans 13 amino acids. V lost 4 bases to trimming and J lost 2 bases, with 9 bases between them. Germline V gives CDR1 SGHTA, CDR2 FQGNSA. The CDR3 spells CASSSGRTYEQYF. The CDR3 coding sequence is TGTGCCAGCAGCTCCGGGCGCACCTACGAGCAGTACTTC.

The chain is built from TRBV5-6 and TRBJ2-5; D is unresolved. V lost 4 bases to trimming and J lost 0 bases, with 4 bases between them. CDR3 size: 12 residues. Germline V lookup: CDR1 SGHDT, CDR2 YYEEEE. CDR3 DNA: TGTGCCAGCAGCCAAAACCAAGAGACCCAGTACTTC. It is translated as CASSQNQETQYF.

The chain couples TRBV5-5 to TRBJ1-1; 7 bases line up with TRBD1. CDR1 and CDR2 (germline): SGHKS, YYEKEE (reference sequence). J was trimmed by 5 bases and V by 1 base; bases with no gene match: 5. The CDR3 extends over 14 amino acids. The CDR3 loop reads CASSLPDRATEAFF. The CDR3 DNA sequence: TGTGCCAGCAGCTTGCCTGACAGGGCGACTGAAGCTTTCTTT.

In this sample, this clone turned up many times. This rearrangement joins TRBV6-6 to TRBJ1-4; tentative D call: TRBD1 (6 bases). V lost 2 bases and J 7 bases, leaving 11 bases between the germline ends. The CDR3 loop spans 14 amino acids. In germline, CDR1 is MNHNY, CDR2 SVGAGI (reference sequence). CDR3 nucleotide sequence: TGTGCCAGCAGTTACAGGGGGACGGGTGAAAAACTGTTTTTT. Encoded protein: CASSYRGTGEKLFF.

The chain couples TRBV6-5 to TRBJ1-5, with 7 bases aligning to TRBD1. This CDR3 comprises 13 residues. With 5 bases clipped from V and 2 bases from J, the junction kept 0 bases outside the gene matches. Per the germline V gene, CDR1 is MNHEY and CDR2 is SVGAGI. DNA of the CDR3: TGTGCCAGCAGTGACAGGGGCAATCAGCCCCAGCATTTT. This encodes CASSDRGNQPQHF.